The 21 T cell receptor beta chains below come from one sample, sequenced in a study of metastatic and nonmetastatic thyroid tumors. TCRdb re-called the PCR reads with MiXCR. The top ten clones hold more than 12% of a sample with tens of thousands of clones, roughly 15% of them seen once. No patient had received any treatment before thyroid surgery. Sequences were obtained from tumor tissue. Source of these receptors: a female donor with papillary thyroid cancer or a benign thyroid nodule (not recorded which). Some clones in this sample may be carry-over from other donors' samples.

This clone was picked up many times. The chain combines TRBV19 with TRBJ1-5, with D hard to call. CDR3 size: 15 residues. V shed 8 bases and J shed 3 bases, with 17 bases lying between them. Looked up from germline, CDR1 is LNHDA and CDR2 is SQIVND (reference sequence). CDR3 in DNA: TGTGCCAGTGATCCGACGGACGGATTCAATCAGCCCCAGCATTTT. Translated: CASDPTDGFNQPQHF.

In its sample, this clone was seen once. A much larger clone is a single base away; this may be a read error. The chain couples TRBV20-1 to TRBJ1-5, with D unclear. The V and J ends lost 4 bases and 2 bases respectively, with 18 bases between them. Germline V CDR1 and CDR2: DFQATT, SNEGSKA (reference sequence). This CDR3 contains 16 residues. The CDR3 coding sequence is TGCAGTGCTATTTCGTCCGCGGGGATCGGCAATCAGCCCCAGCATTTT. Protein product: CSAISSAGIGNQPQHF.

This clone was recorded at least ten times. The J gene is TRBJ1-1, the V gene TRBV4-2; D gene ambiguous. CDR1 is LGHNA, CDR2 YNFKEQ, per germline. V lost 1 base and J 7 bases, leaving 7 bases between the germline ends. CDR3 size: 12 residues. CDR3 coding DNA: TGTGCCAGCAGCCAAGTAAGCGGTGAAGCTTTCTTT. Translating it yields CASSQVSGEAFF.

This clone was seen ten or more times. The chain links TRBV9 to TRBJ2-1; D remains ambiguous. The CDR3 runs to 14 residues. V was trimmed by 0 bases and J by 11 bases, leaving 15 bases between them. Germline values: CDR1 SGDLS, CDR2 YYNGEE. The CDR3 spells CASSVGGAENKQFF. Here the CDR3 DNA reads TGTGCCAGCAGCGTAGGAGGCGCGGAAAATAAGCAGTTCTTC.

At least ten counts were recorded for this clone. The gene calls are TRBV12-3 or TRBV12-4 and TRBJ2-6; tentatively, D is TRBD1 (6 bases). V was pared by 8 bases and J by 0 bases, with 14 bases between. The CDR3 extends over 16 amino acids. As DNA, the CDR3 is TGTGCCAGCCAGGGGTCCTATAACTCTGGGGCCAACGTCCTGACTTTC. Protein: CASQGSYNSGANVLTF.

The table lists this clone with a few counts. Other DNA sequences in this sample translate to the same CDR3. The rearrangement joins TRBV19 to TRBJ2-7, with 7 bases matching TRBD2. Losses at the gene ends were 1 base for V and 0 bases for J; bases not matched to a gene: 0. The germline gives CDR1 LNHDA, CDR2 SQIVND (reference sequence). CDR3 size: 14 residues. The DNA of the CDR3 is TGTGCCAGTAGTATAGCGGGAGGCTCCTACGAGCAGTACTTC. Translated, it gives CASSIAGGSYEQYF.

The chain is built from TRBV6-2 or TRBV6-3 and TRBJ1-4; D is uncertain. This CDR3 is built from 16 residues. Germline CDR1 MNHEY, CDR2 SVGEGT. V was cut by 2 bases and J by 0 bases, with 10 bases left in between. The CDR3 sequence is CASSYTASTTNEKLFF. The CDR3 nucleotides read TGTGCCAGCAGTTACACAGCCAGCACAACTAATGAAAAACTGTTTTTT.

The rearrangement joins TRBV5-1 to TRBJ1-2, with D possibly matching TRBD1 (6 bases). The CDR3 sequence is 15 residues long. Trimming took 4 bases from V and 5 from J, leaving 18 bases between them. Germline assignment: CDR1 SGHRS and CDR2 YFSETQ. DNA of the CDR3: TGCGCCAGCAGCCCAGAGCAGGGGCTTTCTTATGGCTACACCTTC. Its protein product is CASSPEQGLSYGYTF.

In this sample, this clone turned up many times. The chain recombines TRBV6-1 with TRBJ1-4; D may be TRBD1 (6 bases). The CDR3 runs to 13 residues. V lost 7 bases and J lost 7, with 13 bases in between. Germline CDR1 and CDR2: MNHNS and SASEGT. The CDR3 coding sequence is TGTGCCAGCACGATGGGGGCTAGTGAAAAACTGTTTTTT. This sequence encodes CASTMGASEKLFF.

This chain connects TRBV11-3 to TRBJ2-7; D is ambiguous. The CDR3 loop spans 13 amino acids. The germline gives CDR1 SGHNT, CDR2 YENEEA. The V end lost 0 bases, the J end lost 3 bases, and 6 bases lay between the germline ends. For the CDR3, the DNA is TGTGCCAGCAGCTTAGACCGCGGCTACGAGCAGTACTTC. Translation: CASSLDRGYEQYF.

There are many counts of this clone. The chain combines TRBV28 with TRBJ2-1; TRBD1 matches at 9 bases. Unmatched junction bases numbered 11, after V lost 7 bases and J lost 7 bases. Germline assignment: CDR1 MDHEN and CDR2 SYDVKM. CDR3 length: 15 residues. The CDR3 loop reads CASISGQGMRNEQFF. The DNA of the CDR3 is TGTGCCAGCATCTCGGGACAGGGAATGAGGAATGAGCAGTTCTTC.

This clone is medium-sized (0.01 to 0.1%) by share. V and J are TRBV6-1 and TRBJ2-7; TRBD1 aligns across 8 bases. The junction had 7 bases not matched to a gene; V was cut back by 6 bases and J by 3 bases. Germline values: CDR1 MNHNS, CDR2 SASEGT. The CDR3 consists of 14 residues. CDR3 loop: CASSRDRSGYEQYF. For the CDR3, the DNA is TGTGCCAGCAGCCGGGACAGGTCGGGCTACGAGCAGTACTTC.

This clone was seen ten or more times. The chain has TRBV4-1 and TRBJ2-5; 15 bases map to TRBD2. CDR1 MGHRA and CDR2 YSYEKL come from the germline V gene. This CDR3 contains 19 residues. The junction had 8 bases not matched to a gene; V was cut back by 3 bases and J by 0 bases. CDR3 bases: TGCGCCAGCAGCCACCCCGGACTAGCGGGGGGGCCCTACCAAGAGACCCAGTACTTC. Translation gives CASSHPGLAGGPYQETQYF.

The chain recombines TRBV11-2 with TRBJ2-2; 9 bases match TRBD1. The V gene's germline CDR1 is SGHAT and CDR2 FQNNGV. The J segment lost 4 bases and the V segment lost 0 bases, leaving 6 bases of the junction unmatched. The CDR3 is made up of 17 amino acids. CDR3 region: CASSLDGGQGTTGELFF. CDR3 DNA: TGTGCCAGCAGCTTAGATGGCGGACAGGGGACCACCGGGGAGCTGTTTTTT. Together with reference TRBV11-2 and TRBJ2-2, the CDR3 gives the full variable domain: EAGVAQSPRYKIIEKRQSVAFWCNPISGHATLYWYQQILGQGPKLLIQFQNNGVVDDSQLPKDRFSAERLKGVDSTLKIQPAKLEDSAVYLCASSLDGGQGTTGELFFGEGSRLTVL.

In this sample, this clone turned up many times. The gene calls are TRBV19 and TRBJ2-5; D possibly corresponds to TRBD2 (6 bases). Trimming stripped 9 bases from V and 5 bases from J, with 22 bases between. This CDR3 comprises 15 residues. The germline V gene encodes CDR1 LNHDA and CDR2 SQIVND (reference sequence). Here the CDR3 DNA reads TGTGCCAGCCTTTCGGGGCTGGCGGCGGGGGAGACCCAGTACTTC. Translated, it gives CASLSGLAAGETQYF.

The table lists this clone with many counts. The chain employs TRBV4-1 and TRBJ1-2; the D gene is possibly TRBD1 (5 bases). The CDR3 length is 15 residues. Germline V gives CDR1 MGHRA, CDR2 YSYEKL. Trimming removed 0 bases at V and 4 bases at J, with 12 bases between. CDR3 in DNA: TGCGCCAGCAGCCAAGATTCGGGGACCCGCTATGGCTACACCTTC. Protein: CASSQDSGTRYGYTF.

This clone rates as medium-sized. The CDR3 coding sequence is TGCGCCAGCAGCCAACATCAGGGGTATGGCTACACCTTC. It encodes CASSQHQGYGYTF. This rearrangement joins TRBV4-1 to TRBJ1-2; tentative D call: TRBD1 (6 bases). CDR3 length: 13 amino acids. Germline CDR1 MGHRA, CDR2 YSYEKL. V was pared by 2 bases and J by 5 bases, with 9 bases between.

This clone was picked up many times. The V gene is TRBV25-1, the J gene TRBJ2-7; 15 bases match TRBD2. The germline V gene encodes CDR1 MGHDK and CDR2 SYGVNS. There are 19 residues in the CDR3. Losses at the gene ends were 1 base for V and 1 base for J; bases not matched to a gene: 8. The CDR3 sequence: CASSEWDGTSGRRSYEQYF. Here the CDR3 DNA reads TGTGCCAGCAGTGAATGGGACGGGACTAGCGGGAGGAGGTCCTACGAGCAGTACTTC.

This clone has ten or more counts. The chain carries TRBV6-1 and TRBJ1-4; 10 nucleotides line up with TRBD1. Looked up from germline, CDR1 is MNHNS and CDR2 is SASEGT. V lost 7 bases to trimming and J lost 8 bases; unmatched junction nucleotides: 4. CDR3 size: 13 residues. The CDR3 here is CASTDRGREKLFF. The CDR3, as DNA: TGTGCCAGCACTGACAGGGGGCGGGAAAAACTGTTTTTT.

This clone is labeled as medium-sized. The same CDR3 also results from other DNA sequences found in this sample. The J gene is TRBJ2-1, the V gene TRBV11-3, with unresolved D. With 0 bases removed from V and 6 bases from J, the gap between germline ends came to 12 bases. Germline V gene data show CDR1 as SGHNT and CDR2 as YENEEA. There are 15 residues in the CDR3. CDR3 protein: CASSLDPSHLNEQFF. The CDR3 DNA reads as TGTGCCAGCAGCTTAGATCCCTCACATCTCAATGAGCAGTTCTTC. The full variable domain, completed using reference TRBV11-3 and TRBJ2-1, is EAGVVQSPRYKIIEKKQPVAFWCNPISGHNTLYWYLQNLGQGPELLIRYENEEAVDDSQLPKDRFSAERLKGVDSTLKIQPAELGDSAVYLCASSLDPSHLNEQFFGPGTRLTVL.

The chain links TRBV5-1 to TRBJ2-3; TRBD1 aligns across 8 bases. The germline V gene has CDR1 SGHRS and CDR2 YFSETQ. Losses at the gene ends were 8 bases for V and 8 bases for J; bases not matched to a gene: 16. The CDR3 is made up of 15 amino acids. The CDR3 sequence: CASSEGTQGDRTQYF. The CDR3 DNA reads TGCGCCAGTAGCGAAGGGACACAGGGGGACCGTACGCAGTATTTT.